The 6 T cell receptor beta chains in this list originate from one sample, sequenced in a study of shared clonotypes between healthy human individuals. The table came from immunoSEQ multiplex PCR; TCRdb's copy has only in-frame clones and leaves some out. The repertoire holds about 2 million clones, with 95% as singletons. Source material: naive CD4+ T cells sorted from blood. Subset defined: CD45RA+ positively selected. These receptors originate from a man between 18 and 35 years old in good health.

This clone has only one observation. V gene TRBV5-1 combines with J gene TRBJ2-1; 8 bases match TRBD2. Germline CDR1 and CDR2: SGHRS and YFSETQ. J was trimmed by 12 bases and V by 0 bases; bases with no gene match: 11. The CDR3 has 15 residues. CDR3 nucleotide sequence: TGCGCCAGCAGCTTGGACGCGGGAGGCATTATCGGGCAGTTCTTC. Amino acid sequence: CASSLDAGGIIGQFF.

This chain connects TRBV5-1 to TRBJ1-3; D is ambiguous. The germline V gene has CDR1 SGHRS and CDR2 YFSETQ. The CDR3 runs 15 residues. Trimming took off 2 bases at V and 0 bases at J, with 9 bases between the two ends. In DNA form, the CDR3 reads TGCGCCAGCAGCTTCGGGTACGACTCTGGAAACACCATATATTTT. As protein: CASSFGYDSGNTIYF. The entire variable domain, with the rest obtained from reference TRBV5-1 and TRBJ1-3, is as follows: KAGVTQTPRYLIKTRGQQVTLSCSPISGHRSVSWYQQTPGQGLQFLFEYFSETQRNKGNFPGRFSGRQFSNSRSEMNVSTLELGDSALYLCASSFGYDSGNTIYFGEGSWLTVV.

The chain carries TRBV6-6 and TRBJ1-4; D not certain. The CDR3 sequence is 13 residues long. Germline V CDR1 and CDR2: MNHNY, SVGAGI (reference sequence). V was pared by 6 bases and J by 13 bases, with 18 bases between. The chain's CDR3 is CASSPYDGRVLFF. The CDR3 nucleotides read TGTGCCAGCAGCCCTTACGACGGTAGAGTACTGTTTTTT.

This rearrangement joins TRBV5-1 to TRBJ1-6; D unresolved. V was cut by 0 bases and J by 0 bases, with 7 bases left in between. CDR3 length equals 16 residues. The germline gives CDR1 SGHRS, CDR2 YFSETQ. Here the CDR3 DNA reads TGCGCCAGCAGCTTGGGGGCTGACTCCTATAATTCACCCCTCCACTTT. Protein: CASSLGADSYNSPLHF.

On this clone: A much more abundant neighbour one base away suggests this may be a read error. J is TRBJ1-1 and V is TRBV4-2; D gene unclear. The germline V gene has CDR1 LGHNA and CDR2 YNFKEQ. The CDR3 is 13 residues long. V shed 0 bases and J shed 7 bases, with 9 bases lying between them. The CDR3 is CASSQESLLEAFF. CDR3 in DNA: TGTGCCAGCAGCCAAGAGAGTTTGCTTGAAGCTTTCTTT.

The table lists this clone with a few counts. This rearrangement joins TRBV2 to TRBJ2-7, with 9 bases that match TRBD2. V trimming: 5 bases; J trimming: 4 bases; junction bases outside the gene matches: 6. The CDR3 loop spans 14 amino acids. Looked up from germline, CDR1 is SNHLY and CDR2 is FYNNEI. This chain's CDR3 is CASSSLAGWYEQYF. CDR3 nucleotides: TGTGCCAGCAGTTCTCTAGCGGGGTGGTACGAGCAGTACTTC.